Below are 9 T cell receptor beta chains sequenced from a single sample in a study of resident and recirculating memory T cells in vitiligo. Measured with immunoSEQ multiplex PCR; TCRdb has only the in-frame clones, and not every one. Altogether around 70,000 clones are present, about 89% being singletons, with the ten largest covering over 4.5%. Sample: blood. Source of these receptors: a male donor with vitiligo.

The rearrangement uses TRBV5-4 and TRBJ2-1, with TRBD1 identical over 8 bases. Trimming cost V 1 base and J 0 bases; bases outside gene matches: 9. Per the germline V gene, CDR1 is SGHNT and CDR2 is YYREEE (reference sequence). CDR3 length: 18 residues. The CDR3 bases are TGTGCCAGCAGCTTGTCGTCCTGGACAGGGCTCTCCTACAATGAGCAGTTCTTC. Translating it yields CASSLSSWTGLSYNEQFF.

CDR3 protein: CASSLSGGYLSYGYTF. The DNA for the CDR3 is TGTGCCAGCAGTTTATCTGGCGGATATCTTTCCTATGGCTACACCTTC. The chain couples TRBV27 to TRBJ1-2; no definite D call. Germline V gene lookup returns CDR1 MNHEY and CDR2 SMNVEV (reference sequence). The CDR3 is made up of 16 amino acids. V was trimmed by 0 bases and J by 4 bases, leaving 15 bases between them.

The chain joins TRBV6-5 to TRBJ1-5; 10 nucleotides match TRBD1. This CDR3 is built from 15 residues. Germline CDR1 and CDR2: MNHEY and SVGAGI. The J segment lost 2 bases and the V segment lost 2 bases, leaving 0 bases of the junction unmatched. The CDR3, as DNA: TGTGCCAGCAGTTACGGGACAGGGGGCAATCAGCCCCAGCATTTT. Encoded protein: CASSYGTGGNQPQHF.

This clone was seen only a few times. The genes are TRBV29-1 and TRBJ1-1; 10 nucleotides agree with TRBD1. CDR1 and CDR2 (germline): SQVTM, ANQGSEA. This CDR3 contains 12 residues. With 7 bases clipped from V and 5 bases from J, the junction kept 4 bases outside the gene matches. CDR3 in amino acids: CSGGQGRTEAFF. Written as DNA, the CDR3 is TGCAGCGGGGGACAGGGGCGGACTGAAGCTTTCTTT. Together with reference TRBV29-1 and TRBJ1-1, the CDR3 gives the full variable domain: SAVISQKPSRDICQRGTSLTIQCQVDSQVTMMFWYRQQPGQSLTLIATANQGSEATYESGFVIDKFPISRPNLTFSTLTVSNMSPEDSSIYLCSGGQGRTEAFFGQGTRLTVV.

The rearrangement links TRBV29-1 to TRBJ2-3, with D perhaps TRBD2 (6 bases). The CDR3 spans 14 residues. Germline lookup yields CDR1 SQVTM and CDR2 ANQGSEA. V was pared by 7 bases and J by 4 bases, with 18 bases between. The CDR3 nucleotides are TGCAGCGCCCGCCGGGGGTCCGGGTCAGATACGCAGTATTTT. It codes for CSARRGSGSDTQYF.

The V call is TRBV5-1, the J call TRBJ1-3; TRBD1 agrees at 7 bases. After removal of 4 bases from V and 4 bases from J, the junction contained 5 bases not matched to a gene. The germline CDR1 and CDR2 sequences are SGHRS and YFSETQ. This CDR3 has 14 residues. In DNA form, the CDR3 reads TGCGCCAGCAGCACCGGACAGGACGGAAACACCATATATTTT. It codes for CASSTGQDGNTIYF.

This sequence joins TRBV28 and TRBJ1-2, with D hard to call. Germline CDR1 MDHEN, CDR2 SYDVKM. The CDR3 sequence is 12 residues long. V lost 5 bases and J 7 bases, leaving 11 bases between the germline ends. CDR3: CASSPRDAGYTF. The CDR3 DNA follows: TGTGCCAGCAGTCCCCGAGATGCTGGCTACACCTTC.

The chain employs TRBV28 and TRBJ2-7; possible D gene TRBD2, 6 bases. V was cut by 2 bases and J by 4 bases, with 12 bases left in between. This CDR3 is built from 14 residues. Germline V lookup: CDR1 MDHEN, CDR2 SYDVKM. Written as DNA, the CDR3 is TGTGCCAGCAGTTTAAGTTGGGGGAGGTACGAGCAGTACTTC. As protein: CASSLSWGRYEQYF. Variable domain in full (rest from reference TRBV28 and TRBJ2-7): DVKVTQSSRYLVKRTGEKVFLECVQDMDHENMFWYRQDPGLGLRLIYFSYDVKMKEKGDIPEGYSVSREKKERFSLILESASTNQTSMYLCASSLSWGRYEQYFGPGTRLTVT.

V gene TRBV5-1 combines with J gene TRBJ2-1; a weak D match, TRBD2 (6 bases). The germline V and J ends were trimmed by 0 bases and 4 bases, with 17 bases remaining between them. The CDR3 spans 17 residues. Germline CDR1 and CDR2: SGHRS and YFSETQ. Here the CDR3 reads CASSLAGVRAGYNEQFF. CDR3 DNA sequence: TGCGCCAGCAGCTTGGCGGGTGTCAGGGCGGGGTACAATGAGCAGTTCTTC. Full variable domain (remainder filled in from reference TRBV5-1 and TRBJ2-1): KAGVTQTPRYLIKTRGQQVTLSCSPISGHRSVSWYQQTPGQGLQFLFEYFSETQRNKGNFPGRFSGRQFSNSRSEMNVSTLELGDSALYLCASSLAGVRAGYNEQFFGPGTRLTVL.